A single sample gave rise to the 16 T cell receptor beta chains below, sequenced in a study of blood T cell repertoires in COVID-19 (dated by TCRdb to between 2020 and 2021). The library was produced with the immunoSEQ multiplex PCR assay. The clones in this table, taken by TCRdb from immuneACCESS, are in-frame only. Not every clone is retained; where verified, under half of the shortfall comes from an unresolved V gene, and the cause of the rest is unknown. Here the sample has under 200,000 clones; about nine tenths occur a single time. The top ten clones comprise approximately 0.5% of the sample. Sequenced: peripheral blood. All receptors derive from a man between 45 and 60 years old with acute or convalescent COVID-19.

The chain joins TRBV28 to TRBJ2-7; D unclear. Germline-derived CDR1 and CDR2 are MDHEN and SYDVKM. V gave up 4 bases and J gave up 7 bases, with 11 bases separating them. CDR3 length: 12 amino acids. The CDR3 DNA reads as TGTGCCAGCAGTTCCCTCGCTCAGGAGCAGTACGTC. Translating gives CASSSLAQEQYV.

The chain carries TRBV6-6 and TRBJ2-2; D is possibly TRBD2 (5 bases). CDR3 size: 15 residues. V lost 2 bases and J 5 bases, leaving 12 bases between the germline ends. Germline V gene lookup returns CDR1 MNHNY and CDR2 SVGAGI (reference sequence). CDR3 sequence: CASSYGDGRTGELFF. CDR3 DNA sequence: TGTGCCAGCAGTTACGGGGATGGGAGAACCGGGGAGCTGTTTTTT.

Only a few counts were recorded for this clone. This chain connects TRBV6-1 to TRBJ2-5; D remains unclear. The CDR3 extends over 13 amino acids. The V gene's germline CDR1 is MNHNS and CDR2 SASEGT. V lost 3 bases to trimming and J lost 3 bases, with 8 bases between them. The CDR3 here is CASSDPVKETQYF. The CDR3 nucleotides read TGTGCCAGCAGTGACCCGGTAAAAGAGACCCAGTACTTC.

The V call is TRBV28, the J call TRBJ1-6; no reliable D call. Germline CDR1 is MDHEN and CDR2 is SYDVKM. The CDR3 consists of 15 residues. V lost 8 bases and J 7 bases, leaving 18 bases between the germline ends. CDR3 sequence reads: CASHSNRGPNSPLHF. Written as DNA, the CDR3 is TGTGCCAGCCATAGTAACCGGGGTCCAAATTCACCCCTCCACTTT.

This clone has just one count. V usage is TRBV2 and J usage is TRBJ2-1; no definite D call. Germline CDR1 SNHLY, CDR2 FYNNEI. Between the trimmed V and J ends, which lost 6 bases and 2 bases, there was a span of 2 bases. CDR3 length equals 11 residues. CDR3 DNA: TGTGCCAGCAGCGCCTACAATGAGCAGTTCTTC. Protein product: CASSAYNEQFF.

This chain connects TRBV7-3 to TRBJ1-5; D might be TRBD1 (5 bases). V lost 2 bases, J lost 6 bases, and 11 bases lay in between. CDR1 and CDR2 from the germline V gene are SGHTA and FQGTGA. The CDR3 contains 14 residues. The CDR3 loop is CASSLQAGGQPQHF. The CDR3 bases are TGTGCCAGCAGCTTACAGGCGGGGGGTCAGCCCCAGCATTTT.

CDR3 bases: TGTGCCAGCATCTCTTTGTCCTGGGGGCCGAACACTGAAGCTTTCTTT. Translated: CASISLSWGPNTEAFF. This chain joins TRBV27 and TRBJ1-1; D is possibly TRBD1 (6 bases). Germline V gene sequence: CDR1 MNHEY, CDR2 SMNVEV (reference sequence). The CDR3 runs 16 residues. V was clipped by 7 bases and J by 1 base, with 19 bases between them.

The J gene is TRBJ2-1, the V gene TRBV19; a weak D match, TRBD2 (5 bases). Germline CDR1 and CDR2: LNHDA and SQIVND (reference sequence). The V gene lost 5 bases and the J gene lost 4 bases, with 18 bases spanning the gap. This CDR3 has 16 residues. The CDR3 loop reads CASSGRGGGPYNEQFF. As DNA, the CDR3 is TGTGCCAGTAGTGGTAGAGGAGGTGGCCCTTACAATGAGCAGTTCTTC.

V and J are TRBV25-1 and TRBJ1-1, with 7 positions matching TRBD1. The junction had 7 bases not matched to a gene; V was cut back by 8 bases and J by 1 base. This CDR3 contains 14 residues. Germline CDR1 is MGHDK and CDR2 is SYGVNS. DNA of the CDR3: TGTGCCAGCCGACCGGGACAGAGGAACACTGAAGCTTTCTTT. Its translation: CASRPGQRNTEAFF.

V usage is TRBV7-8 and J usage is TRBJ2-7, with 12 bases that match TRBD2. The V and J ends lost 3 bases and 3 bases, in that order; junction bases with no gene match: 6. Per germline, CDR1 SGHVS and CDR2 FQNEAQ. The CDR3 consists of 16 residues. CDR3 in DNA: TGTGCCAGCAGCTTCGGCCCGACTAGCGGGAGCTACGAGCAGTACTTC. This sequence encodes CASSFGPTSGSYEQYF.

The V and J genes are TRBV4-3 and TRBJ1-6, with TRBD1 matching 8 bases. Germline CDR1 and CDR2: LGHNA and YSLEER. Germline trimming cut 0 bases from V and 10 bases from J; bases unmatched to any gene: 5. There are 15 residues in the CDR3. In DNA, the CDR3 is TGCGCCAGCAGCCAAGAAGGACAGGGACGATCACCCCTCCACTTT. It translates to CASSQEGQGRSPLHF.

This chain joins TRBV7-2 and TRBJ2-3; perhaps TRBD2 as D (5 bases). The V end lost 2 bases, the J end lost 5 bases, and 17 bases lay between the germline ends. CDR3 size: 16 residues. The germline CDR1 and CDR2 sequences are SGHTA and FQGNSA. The CDR3 DNA reads TGTGCCAGCAGCTTAAGAGCTAGCCGCAGTCTAGATACGCAGTATTTT. Amino acids: CASSLRASRSLDTQYF. Full variable domain (outside the CDR3, taken from reference TRBV7-2 and TRBJ2-3): GAGVSQSPSNKVTEKGKDVELRCDPISGHTALYWYRQSLGQGLEFLIYFQGNSAPDKSGLPSDRFSAERTGGSVSTLTIQRTQQEDSAVYLCASSLRASRSLDTQYFGPGTRLTVL.

The chain is built from TRBV5-1 and TRBJ2-1, with 13 bases identical to TRBD2. The CDR3 covers 17 residues. Germline V gene data show CDR1 as SGHRS and CDR2 as YFSETQ. Losses at the gene ends were 4 bases for V and 5 bases for J; bases not matched to a gene: 9. CDR3 region: CASSLTSGRAEDNEQFF. The CDR3 nucleotides are TGCGCCAGCAGCCTAACTAGCGGGAGGGCCGAGGACAATGAGCAGTTCTTC.

The chain links TRBV3-1 (or the pseudogene TRBV3-2) to TRBJ2-7; no clear D. Germline values: CDR1 LGHDT, CDR2 YNNKEL (reference sequence). The CDR3 covers 11 residues. Trimming removed 2 bases from V and 4 bases from J, with 3 bases in between. The DNA for the CDR3 is TGTGCCAGCAGCCAACAGTACGAGCAGTACTTC. Translation: CASSQQYEQYF.

V is TRBV6-6 and J is TRBJ1-1, with no clear D. The CDR3 is made up of 14 amino acids. CDR1 and CDR2 (germline): MNHNY, SVGAGI (reference sequence). The V and J ends lost 2 bases and 4 bases respectively, with 11 bases between them. The CDR3 loop reads CASSYLVAGTEAFF. The DNA for the CDR3 is TGTGCCAGCAGTTACCTGGTGGCGGGCACTGAAGCTTTCTTT.

The chain combines TRBV6-1 with TRBJ1-6; tentatively, D is TRBD1 (5 bases). Germline V gives CDR1 MNHNS, CDR2 SASEGT. The CDR3 totals 11 residues. Trimming cost V 0 bases and J 18 bases, with 9 bases left between them. Written as DNA, the CDR3 is TGTGCCAGCAGTGAAGCCAGGGATTCCCACTTT. Its protein is CASSEARDSHF.